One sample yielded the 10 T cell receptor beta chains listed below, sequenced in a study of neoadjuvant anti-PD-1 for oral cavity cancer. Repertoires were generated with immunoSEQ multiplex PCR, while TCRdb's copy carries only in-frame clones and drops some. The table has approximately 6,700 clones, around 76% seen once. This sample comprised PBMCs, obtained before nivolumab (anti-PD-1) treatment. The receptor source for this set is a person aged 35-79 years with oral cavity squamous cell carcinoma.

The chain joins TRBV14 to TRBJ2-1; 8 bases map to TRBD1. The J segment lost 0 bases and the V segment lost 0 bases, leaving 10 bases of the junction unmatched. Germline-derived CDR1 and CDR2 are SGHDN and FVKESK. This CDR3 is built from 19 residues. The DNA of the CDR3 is TGTGCCAGCAGCCAAGAAGGGGACAGGTCCTGGAGCTCCTACAATGAGCAGTTCTTC. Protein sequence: CASSQEGDRSWSSYNEQFF.

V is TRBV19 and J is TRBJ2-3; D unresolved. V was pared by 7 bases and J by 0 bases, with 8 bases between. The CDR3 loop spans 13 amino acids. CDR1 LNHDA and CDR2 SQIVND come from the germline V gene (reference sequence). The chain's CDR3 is CASKGPSTDTQYF. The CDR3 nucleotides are TGTGCCAGTAAAGGACCTAGCACAGATACGCAGTATTTT.

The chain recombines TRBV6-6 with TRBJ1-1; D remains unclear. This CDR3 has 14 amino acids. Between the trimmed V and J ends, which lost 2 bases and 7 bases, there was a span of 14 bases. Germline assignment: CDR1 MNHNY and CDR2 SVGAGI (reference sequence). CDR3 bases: TGTGCCAGCAGTTACCTCGTTTTGGGTGATGAAGCTTTCTTT. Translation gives CASSYLVLGDEAFF.

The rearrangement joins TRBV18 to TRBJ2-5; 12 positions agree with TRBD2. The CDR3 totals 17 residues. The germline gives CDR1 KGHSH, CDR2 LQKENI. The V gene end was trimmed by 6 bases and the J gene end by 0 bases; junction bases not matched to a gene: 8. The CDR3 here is CASSQRTSGVNQETQYF. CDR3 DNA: TGTGCCAGCTCCCAACGGACTAGCGGGGTCAACCAAGAGACCCAGTACTTC.

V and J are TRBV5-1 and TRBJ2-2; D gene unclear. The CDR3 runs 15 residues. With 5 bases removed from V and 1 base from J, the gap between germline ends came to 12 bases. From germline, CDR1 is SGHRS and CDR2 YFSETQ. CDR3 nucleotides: TGCGCCAGCAGTGTGTTGGGGTTGAACACCGGGGAGCTGTTTTTT. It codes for CASSVLGLNTGELFF.

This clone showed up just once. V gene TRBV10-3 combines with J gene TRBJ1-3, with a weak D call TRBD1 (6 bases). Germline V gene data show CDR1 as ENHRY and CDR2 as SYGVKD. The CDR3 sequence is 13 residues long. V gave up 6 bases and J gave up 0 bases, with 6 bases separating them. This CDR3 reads CAIRDSSGNTIYF. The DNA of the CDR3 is TGTGCCATCAGGGACAGCTCTGGAAACACCATATATTTT.

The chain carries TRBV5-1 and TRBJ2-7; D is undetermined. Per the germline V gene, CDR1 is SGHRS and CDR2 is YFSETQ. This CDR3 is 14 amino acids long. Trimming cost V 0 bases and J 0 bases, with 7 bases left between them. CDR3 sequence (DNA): TGCGCCAGCAGCTTGGGATCCGGCTCCTACGAGCAGTACTTC. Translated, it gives CASSLGSGSYEQYF.

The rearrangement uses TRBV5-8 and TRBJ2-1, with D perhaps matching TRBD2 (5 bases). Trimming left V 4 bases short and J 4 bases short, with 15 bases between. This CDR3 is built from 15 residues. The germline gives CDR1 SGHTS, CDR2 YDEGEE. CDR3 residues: CASSPRGASYNEQFF. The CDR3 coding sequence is TGTGCCAGCAGCCCCCGGGGTGCATCATACAATGAGCAGTTCTTC.

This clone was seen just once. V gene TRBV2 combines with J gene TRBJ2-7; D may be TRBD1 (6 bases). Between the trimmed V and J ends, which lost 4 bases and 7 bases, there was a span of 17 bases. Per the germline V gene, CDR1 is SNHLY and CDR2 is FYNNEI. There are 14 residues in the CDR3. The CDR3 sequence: CASSVRGRAEEQYF. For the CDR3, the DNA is TGTGCCAGCAGTGTCAGGGGTCGAGCTGAAGAGCAGTACTTC.

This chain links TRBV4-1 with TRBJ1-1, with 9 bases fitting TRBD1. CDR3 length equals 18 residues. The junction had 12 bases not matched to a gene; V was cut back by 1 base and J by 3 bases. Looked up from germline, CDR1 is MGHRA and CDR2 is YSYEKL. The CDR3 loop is CASSQVGQGGARDTEAFF. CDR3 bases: TGCGCCAGCAGCCAAGTGGGACAGGGAGGCGCCCGGGACACTGAAGCTTTCTTT.